One and the same sample provided the 22 T cell receptor beta chains below, sequenced in a study of cytomegalovirus exposure and HLA in healthy donors. Use of 60 Vbeta and 13 Jbeta primers characterized the PCR. The method was immunoSEQ multiplex PCR; TCRdb's version includes in-frame clones alone and lacks a portion of them. This table has 91,000 or so clones, 60% to 85% appearing once. Sequencing was carried out using PBMCs. Receptors were obtained from a man between 25 and 39 years old in good health and CMV-seropositive.

This clone has just a few counts. The chain uses TRBV11-1 and TRBJ1-2, with 8 bases matching TRBD1. The germline V gene has CDR1 SGHAT and CDR2 FQDESV (reference sequence). The CDR3 spans 14 residues. The V and J ends lost 5 bases and 4 bases, in that order; junction bases with no gene match: 6. The CDR3 spells CASSPDRAIYGYTF. The CDR3 coding sequence is TGTGCCAGCAGCCCGGACAGGGCGATCTATGGCTACACCTTC.

This chain links TRBV27 with TRBJ1-5; D uncertain. Germline V gene sequence: CDR1 MNHEY, CDR2 SMNVEV (reference sequence). Trimming left V 8 bases short and J 1 base short, with 15 bases between. This CDR3 comprises 15 residues. DNA of the CDR3: TGTGCCAGCCGGGCGGGGTTCGACAGCAATCAGCCCCAGCATTTT. Protein: CASRAGFDSNQPQHF.

J is TRBJ1-2 and V is TRBV13; 7 nucleotides match TRBD1. The CDR3 loop spans 14 amino acids. The junction had 7 bases not matched to a gene; V was cut back by 5 bases and J by 4 bases. In germline, CDR1 is PRHDT, CDR2 FYEKMQ (reference sequence). The DNA for the CDR3 is TGTGCCAGCAGCCTAGAGGGACAGCCCTATGGCTACACCTTC. Its protein is CASSLEGQPYGYTF.

The chain joins TRBV28 to TRBJ2-1; 10 bases map to TRBD1. This CDR3 has 15 amino acids. Looked up from germline, CDR1 is MDHEN and CDR2 is SYDVKM. J lost 2 bases, V lost 5 bases, and 3 bases had no gene match. The CDR3 reads CASSAGTGAYNEQFF. The DNA of the CDR3 is TGTGCCAGCAGTGCCGGGACAGGGGCCTACAATGAGCAGTTCTTC.

The table lists this clone with a few counts. The chain employs TRBV5-1 and TRBJ2-2; 12 nucleotides align to TRBD2. Germline CDR1 is SGHRS and CDR2 is YFSETQ. Trimming at V came to 4 bases and at J to 9 bases, leaving 10 bases not matched to a gene. The CDR3 sequence is 16 residues long. The DNA of the CDR3 is TGCGCCAGCAGCCTAAGGACTAGCGGGAACGAACGGGAGCTGTTTTTT. This codes for CASSLRTSGNERELFF.

CDR3 protein: CASSQGHSNQPQHF. The CDR3 coding sequence is TGTGCCAGCAGCCAGGGACATAGCAATCAGCCCCAGCATTTT. The chain uses TRBV5-8 and TRBJ1-5; D is perhaps TRBD1 (6 bases). The CDR3 extends over 14 amino acids. V lost 4 bases and J lost 0, with 8 bases in between. Germline CDR1 and CDR2: SGHTS and YDEGEE.

The rearrangement links TRBV7-9 to TRBJ2-1, with 10 positions matching TRBD2. V gave up 5 bases and J gave up 3 bases; unmatched junction bases: 4. Per germline, CDR1 SEHNR and CDR2 FQNEAQ (reference sequence). This CDR3 is 15 amino acids long. This chain's CDR3 is CASSPIAGGYNEQFF. CDR3 nucleotides: TGTGCCAGCAGCCCTATAGCGGGAGGCTACAATGAGCAGTTCTTC.

This chain joins TRBV5-6 and TRBJ1-2; TRBD1 aligns across 9 bases. The CDR3 length is 13 residues. CDR1 and CDR2 (germline): SGHDT, YYEEEE. V lost 4 bases, J lost 6 bases, and 4 bases stayed unmatched. This chain's CDR3 is CASSLTGGDGYTF. The CDR3 DNA is TGTGCCAGCAGCCTCACAGGGGGCGATGGCTACACCTTC.

The chain combines TRBV9 with TRBJ1-4; the D gene is possibly TRBD1 (6 bases). CDR3 length: 15 amino acids. The V gene's germline CDR1 is SGDLS and CDR2 YYNGEE. Trimming removed 1 base from V and 4 bases from J, with 11 bases in between. Here the CDR3 reads CASSVSTGNNEKLFF. The CDR3 DNA follows: TGTGCCAGCAGCGTATCCACAGGGAATAATGAAAAACTGTTTTTT.

A single count supports this clone. This sequence joins TRBV5-1 and TRBJ2-1; 7 bases are shared with TRBD2. This CDR3 is 17 amino acids long. V lost 8 bases and J lost 0; bases outside the gene matches: 14. Looked up from germline, CDR1 is SGHRS and CDR2 is YFSETQ. The CDR3 sequence is CASGKGRAGSSYNEQFF. CDR3 coding DNA: TGCGCCAGTGGGAAGGGGAGGGCGGGGAGCTCCTACAATGAGCAGTTCTTC.

The gene calls are TRBV7-2 and TRBJ2-2, with 14 positions matching TRBD2. V dropped 5 bases and J dropped 6; count of bases not matched to a gene: 8. CDR1 is SGHTA and CDR2 is FQGNSA in the germline V gene. This CDR3 has 17 residues. CDR3 loop: CASSPRLAGGPAGELFF. Here the CDR3 DNA reads TGTGCCAGCAGCCCCAGACTAGCGGGGGGGCCGGCCGGGGAGCTGTTTTTT.

The table lists this clone with a few counts. The chain is built from TRBV7-9 and TRBJ2-4; D is perhaps TRBD1 (6 bases). The CDR3 has 14 amino acids. Germline V gives CDR1 SEHNR, CDR2 FQNEAQ (reference sequence). V was clipped by 5 bases and J by 8 bases, with 16 bases between them. This CDR3 is CASSLSVEGDIQYF. In nucleotides, the CDR3 is TGTGCCAGCAGCCTATCGGTAGAGGGGGACATTCAGTACTTC.

The chain uses TRBV28 and TRBJ2-1; 7 bases map to TRBD2. CDR3 length: 16 amino acids. The V and J ends lost 5 bases and 5 bases, in that order; junction bases with no gene match: 12. Germline CDR1 MDHEN, CDR2 SYDVKM. The CDR3 DNA reads as TGTGCCAGCAGTCGGAATTGGGGGGGAGACCACAATGAGCAGTTCTTC. It specifies CASSRNWGGDHNEQFF.

The chain uses TRBV6-5 and TRBJ2-3, with 8 bases identical to TRBD1. Germline CDR1 is MNHEY and CDR2 is SVGAGI. Trimming removed 6 bases from V and 3 bases from J; junction bases left unmatched: 8. The CDR3 covers 15 residues. The CDR3 loop is CASREDRVWTDTQYF. The CDR3, as DNA: TGTGCCAGCAGGGAGGACAGGGTTTGGACAGATACGCAGTATTTT.

This chain joins TRBV11-2 and TRBJ2-3; tentative D call: TRBD1 (6 bases). Germline loops: CDR1 SGHAT, CDR2 FQNNGV. CDR3 size: 17 residues. Trimming pared 0 bases from V and 5 bases from J, leaving 18 bases between. CDR3 DNA: TGTGCCAGCAGCTTAGATTATCGGCAGGGGATAGGAGATACGCAGTATTTT. Residues: CASSLDYRQGIGDTQYF.

This clone was detected once. The gene calls are TRBV2 and TRBJ2-5; possibly TRBD1 for D (5 bases). Germline lookup yields CDR1 SNHLY and CDR2 FYNNEI. The V end lost 4 bases, the J end lost 5 bases, and 8 bases lay between the germline ends. The CDR3 consists of 12 residues. The CDR3 loop reads CASSVRQETQYF. The CDR3 DNA sequence: TGTGCCAGCAGTGTACGACAGGAGACCCAGTACTTC.

The chain has TRBV2 and TRBJ2-6; D is uncertain. Trimming took 4 bases from V and 0 from J, leaving 13 bases between them. The CDR3 is 17 residues long. CDR1 is SNHLY and CDR2 is FYNNEI in the germline V gene. CDR3 nucleotides: TGTGCCAGCAGTGCTCCCCTACAGAGCTCTGGGGCCAACGTCCTGACTTTC. Protein sequence: CASSAPLQSSGANVLTF. Variable domain in full (rest from reference TRBV2 and TRBJ2-6): EPEVTQTPSHQVTQMGQEVILRCVPISNHLYFYWYRQILGQKVEFLVSFYNNEISEKSEIFDDQFSVERPDGSNFTLKIRSTKLEDSAMYFCASSAPLQSSGANVLTFGAGSRLTVL.

The chain uses TRBV9 and TRBJ1-2; D is undetermined. The CDR3 consists of 15 residues. Germline V gene sequence: CDR1 SGDLS, CDR2 YYNGEE. The V gene lost 0 bases and the J gene lost 4 bases, with 13 bases spanning the gap. CDR3 in amino acids: CASSVGLLGPYGYTF. Here the CDR3 DNA reads TGTGCCAGCAGCGTAGGCCTCCTAGGCCCCTATGGCTACACCTTC.

The rearrangement uses TRBV9 and TRBJ1-2; a weak D match, TRBD1 (6 bases). CDR3 length: 15 amino acids. Germline V gene data show CDR1 as SGDLS and CDR2 as YYNGEE. Trimming stripped 4 bases from V and 1 base from J, with 14 bases between. The DNA for the CDR3 is TGTGCCAGCAGCAACAGACAGGATGATAACTATGGCTACACCTTC. It translates to CASSNRQDDNYGYTF.

This clone was found a few times. The genes are TRBV12-5 and TRBJ2-3; the match to TRBD2 covers 8 bases. Germline CDR1 is LGHNT and CDR2 is FRNRAP. V shed 0 bases, J shed 6 bases, and the junction held 14 bases outside the gene matches. This CDR3 region has 18 residues. Here the CDR3 reads CASGLVPDGRAAVDTQYF. CDR3 DNA: TGTGCTAGTGGTTTGGTACCCGACGGGAGGGCCGCTGTGGATACGCAGTATTTT.

The chain links TRBV7-9 to TRBJ1-1; 8 bases map to TRBD1. The CDR3 is 14 amino acids. Germline V gene lookup returns CDR1 SEHNR and CDR2 FQNEAQ (reference sequence). Unmatched junction bases numbered 9, after V lost 4 bases and J lost 8 bases. The CDR3 protein is CASSSKNGQGEAFF. For the CDR3, the DNA is TGTGCCAGCAGCTCGAAAAATGGACAGGGAGAAGCTTTCTTT.

This chain uses TRBV27 with TRBJ2-2; D is possibly TRBD2 (5 bases). CDR1 is MNHEY and CDR2 is SMNVEV in the germline V gene (reference sequence). This CDR3 is built from 13 residues. Between the trimmed V and J ends, which lost 7 bases and 1 base, there was a span of 7 bases. The CDR3 here is CASIEGNTGELFF. The CDR3 coding sequence is TGTGCCAGCATCGAGGGGAACACCGGGGAGCTGTTTTTT.